This T cell receptor beta chain came from a study of OX40 agonist ivuxolimab in advanced cancers. For the study at large: Under the entry rules, prior anti-PD-1, anti-PD-L1 or anti-CTLA-4 therapy was allowed, and 35% to 40% had some.

This CDR3 comprises 15 residues. Germline loops: CDR1 LNHNV, CDR2 YYDKDF (reference sequence). V dropped 7 bases and J dropped 1 base, with 17 bases sitting between them. As to this clone: As yet, its antigen is unknown.

Broader study findings: Antigen specificity remained undetermined for the expanded peripheral T cells.

TCRdb's table, derived via immunoSEQ multiplex PCR, lists solely in-frame clones and lacks some. This sample carries about 80,000 clones, about 81% of them seen once, and the ten largest clones take 6.6%. The TCR sequence derives from an adult with an advanced solid tumor such as melanoma, head and neck, liver or kidney cancer. This sample comprised CD4+ or CD8+ T cells sorted from blood, obtained in a trial of the OX40 agonist ivuxolimab. The chain uses TRBV15 and TRBJ2-7, with D perhaps assigned TRBD1 or TRBD2 (5 bases each). This CDR3 is CATTGWAGSSYEQYF. DNA of the CDR3: TGTGCCACCACGGGTTGGGCAGGGAGTTCCTACGAGCAGTACTTC.